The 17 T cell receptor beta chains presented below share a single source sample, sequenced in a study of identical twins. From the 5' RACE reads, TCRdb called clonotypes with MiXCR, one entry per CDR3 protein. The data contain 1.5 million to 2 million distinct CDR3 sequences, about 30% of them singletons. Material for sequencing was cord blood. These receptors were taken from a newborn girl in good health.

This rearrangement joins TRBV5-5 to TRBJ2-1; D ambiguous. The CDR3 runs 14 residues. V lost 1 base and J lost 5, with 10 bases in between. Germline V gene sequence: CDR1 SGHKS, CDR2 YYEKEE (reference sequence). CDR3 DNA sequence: TGTGCCAGCAGCTTGCTATCGGAAAACAATGAGCAGTTCTTC. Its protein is CASSLLSENNEQFF.

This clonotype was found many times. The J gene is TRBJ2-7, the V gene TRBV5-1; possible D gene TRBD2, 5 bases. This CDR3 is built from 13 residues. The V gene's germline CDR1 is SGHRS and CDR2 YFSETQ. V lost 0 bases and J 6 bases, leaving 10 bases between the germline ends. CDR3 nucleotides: TGCGCCAGCAGCTTGGTAGTAGCGTCCGAGCAGTACTTC. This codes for CASSLVVASEQYF.

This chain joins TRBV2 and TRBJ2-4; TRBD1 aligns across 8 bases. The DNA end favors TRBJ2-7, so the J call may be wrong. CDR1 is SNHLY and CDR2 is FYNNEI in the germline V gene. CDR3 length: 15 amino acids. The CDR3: CASSGVVDRGHEQYF. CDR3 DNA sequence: TGTGCCAGCAGTGGCGTGGTCGACAGGGGCCACGAGCAGTACTTC.

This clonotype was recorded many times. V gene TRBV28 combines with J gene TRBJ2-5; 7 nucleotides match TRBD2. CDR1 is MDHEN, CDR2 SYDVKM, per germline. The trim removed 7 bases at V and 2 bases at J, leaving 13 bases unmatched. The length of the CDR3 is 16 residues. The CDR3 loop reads CASKRKGGLGQETQYF. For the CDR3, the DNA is TGTGCCAGCAAAAGGAAGGGAGGGCTGGGACAAGAGACCCAGTACTTC.

The CDR3 loop reads CASSYSSITDTQYF. The CDR3 region has the DNA TGTGCCAGCAGTTACTCTAGTATCACAGATACGCAGTATTTT. V is TRBV6-6 and J is TRBJ2-3; D is ambiguous. Germline CDR1 MNHNY, CDR2 SVGAGI (reference sequence). This CDR3 region has 14 residues. V dropped 0 bases and J dropped 2 bases, with 6 bases sitting between them.

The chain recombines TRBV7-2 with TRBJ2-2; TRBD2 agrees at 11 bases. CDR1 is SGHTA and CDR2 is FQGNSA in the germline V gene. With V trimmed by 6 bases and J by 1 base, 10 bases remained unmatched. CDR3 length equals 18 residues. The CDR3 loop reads CASSVPGLAVGNTGELFF. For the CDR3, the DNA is TGTGCCAGCAGTGTCCCGGGACTAGCGGTGGGGAACACCGGGGAGCTGTTTTTT.

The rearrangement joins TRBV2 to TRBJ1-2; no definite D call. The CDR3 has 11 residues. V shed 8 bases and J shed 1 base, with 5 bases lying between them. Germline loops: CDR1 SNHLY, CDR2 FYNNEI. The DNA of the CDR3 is TGTGCCAGCGAGTATAACTATGGCTACACCTTC. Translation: CASEYNYGYTF.

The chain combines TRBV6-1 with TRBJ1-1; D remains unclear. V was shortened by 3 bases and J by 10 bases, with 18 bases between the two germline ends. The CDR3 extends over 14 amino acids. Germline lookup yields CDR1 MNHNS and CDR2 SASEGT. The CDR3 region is CASSELGNSLVAFF. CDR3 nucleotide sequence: TGTGCCAGCAGTGAGTTGGGTAATTCACTGGTAGCTTTCTTT.

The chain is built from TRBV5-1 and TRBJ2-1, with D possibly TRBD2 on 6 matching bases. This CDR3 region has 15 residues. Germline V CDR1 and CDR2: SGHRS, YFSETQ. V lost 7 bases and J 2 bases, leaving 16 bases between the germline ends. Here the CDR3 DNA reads TGCGCCAGCGGGACTGGCCTCCAAACCTACAATGAGCAGTTCTTC. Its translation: CASGTGLQTYNEQFF.

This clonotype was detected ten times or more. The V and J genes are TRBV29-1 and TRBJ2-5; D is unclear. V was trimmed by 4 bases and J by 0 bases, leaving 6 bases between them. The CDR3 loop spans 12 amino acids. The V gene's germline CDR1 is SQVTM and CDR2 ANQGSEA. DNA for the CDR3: TGCAGCGTTGGAAGACACCAAGAGACCCAGTACTTC. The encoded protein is CSVGRHQETQYF.

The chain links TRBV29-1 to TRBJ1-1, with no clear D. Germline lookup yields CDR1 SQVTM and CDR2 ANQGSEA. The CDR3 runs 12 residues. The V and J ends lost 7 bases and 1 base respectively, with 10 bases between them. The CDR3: CSAEGTNTEAFF. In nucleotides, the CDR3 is TGCAGCGCGGAAGGAACGAACACTGAAGCTTTCTTT.

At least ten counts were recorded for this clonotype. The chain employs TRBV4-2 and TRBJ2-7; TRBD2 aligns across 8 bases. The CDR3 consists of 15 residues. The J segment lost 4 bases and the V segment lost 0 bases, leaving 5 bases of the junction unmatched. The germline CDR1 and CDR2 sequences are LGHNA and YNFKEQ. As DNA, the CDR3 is TGTGCCAGCAGCCAAGAACGGGGGGGGATATACGAGCAGTACTTC. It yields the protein CASSQERGGIYEQYF.

CDR3 sequence (DNA): TGTGCCAGCAGTGAAGCCCCAGGGTCCTACGAGCAGTACTTC. Translated, it gives CASSEAPGSYEQYF. The chain couples TRBV6-1 to TRBJ2-7; weak D call: TRBD1 (5 bases). Germline V gives CDR1 MNHNS, CDR2 SASEGT. The CDR3 covers 14 residues. Trimming removed 0 bases at V and 1 base at J, with 7 bases between.

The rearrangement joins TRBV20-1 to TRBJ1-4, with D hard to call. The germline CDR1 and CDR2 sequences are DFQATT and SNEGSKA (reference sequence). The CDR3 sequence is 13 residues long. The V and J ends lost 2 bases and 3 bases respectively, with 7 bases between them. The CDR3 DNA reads TGCAGTGCTAGATTCAGGTCTAATGAAAAACTGTTTTTT. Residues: CSARFRSNEKLFF.

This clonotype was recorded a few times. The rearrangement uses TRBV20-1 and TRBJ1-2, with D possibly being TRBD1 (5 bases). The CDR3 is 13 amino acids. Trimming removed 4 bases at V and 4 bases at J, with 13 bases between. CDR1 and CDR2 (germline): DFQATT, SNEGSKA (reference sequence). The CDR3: CSANGGTLYGYTF. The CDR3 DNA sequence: TGCAGTGCTAACGGGGGGACTCTCTATGGCTACACCTTC.

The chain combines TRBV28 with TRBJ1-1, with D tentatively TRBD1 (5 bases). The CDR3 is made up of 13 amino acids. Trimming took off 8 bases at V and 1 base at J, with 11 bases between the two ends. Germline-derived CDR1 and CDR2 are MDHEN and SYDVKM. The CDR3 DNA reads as TGTGCCAGCTGGGGGTTGAGGAACACTGAAGCTTTCTTT. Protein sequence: CASWGLRNTEAFF.

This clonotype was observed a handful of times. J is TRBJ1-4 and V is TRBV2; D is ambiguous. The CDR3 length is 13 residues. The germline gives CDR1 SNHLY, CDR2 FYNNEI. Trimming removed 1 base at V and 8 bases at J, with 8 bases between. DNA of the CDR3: TGTGCCAGCAGTGAAGATCACGCCGAAAAACTGTTTTTT. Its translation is CASSEDHAEKLFF.